This is a list of T cell receptor beta chains from one sample in a study of blood T cell repertoires in COVID-19. Clones were sequenced by immunoSEQ multiplex PCR, and TCRdb holds only the in-frame ones, with some missing. There are under 350,000 clones in the sample; about 89% occur only once, and roughly 2.2% lies in the top ten. Sequenced material: peripheral blood. The source of these receptors is a man in his forties or fifties with acute or convalescent COVID-19. Both conserved end residues are part of each CDR3. Each record gives: CDR3 DNA, CDR3 protein, D gene, J gene, clone size, V gene. A D gene is named only where the DNA matches it firmly. The size entry is marked missing in some rows and otherwise reads once, few, many or a size class.

CDR3 DNA: TGTGCCAGCAGTTACTCGAGAGGAGACTATGGCTACACCTTC
CDR3 protein: CASSYSRGDYGYTF
D gene: NA
J gene: TRBJ1-2
clone size: NA
V gene: TRBV6-5

CDR3 DNA: TGTGCCAGCAGTTCCCAACCCCAGGACACAGATACGCAGTATTTT
CDR3 protein: CASSSQPQDTDTQYF
D gene: NA
J gene: TRBJ2-3
clone size: few
V gene: TRBV6-5

CDR3 DNA: TGTGCCAGCAGTAGCTTACTAGGGCGGGGTGGCGAGCAGTACTTC
CDR3 protein: CASSSLLGRGGEQYF
D gene: NA
J gene: TRBJ2-7
clone size: NA
V gene: TRBV25-1

CDR3 DNA: TGCGCCAGCAGCCAAGAGGGCCTCTCCTACGAGCAGTACTTC
CDR3 protein: CASSQEGLSYEQYF
D gene: NA
J gene: TRBJ2-7
clone size: NA
V gene: TRBV4-1

CDR3 DNA: TGTGCCAGCAGCGACGGGGGTGCGGGAAACACCATATATTTT
CDR3 protein: CASSDGGAGNTIYF
D gene: NA
J gene: TRBJ1-3
clone size: NA
V gene: TRBV9

CDR3 DNA: TGTGCCAGCAGCTTACCCCAACAGGGGGGCTATGGCTACACCTTC
CDR3 protein: CASSLPQQGGYGYTF
D gene: TRBD1
J gene: TRBJ1-2
clone size: NA
V gene: TRBV7-9

CDR3 DNA: TGTGCCAGCAGCTTAGAATTGGCAGGGGTTGGCTACACCTTC
CDR3 protein: CASSLELAGVGYTF
D gene: NA
J gene: TRBJ1-2
clone size: NA
V gene: TRBV11-2

CDR3 DNA: TGTGCCAGCAGCGGTACACGCCAAGAGACCCAGTACTTC
CDR3 protein: CASSGTRQETQYF
D gene: NA
J gene: TRBJ2-5
clone size: NA
V gene: TRBV5-6

CDR3 DNA: TGTGCCAGCACCCGGGGGATACCCGGAACTGAAGCTTTCTTT
CDR3 protein: CASTRGIPGTEAFF
D gene: NA
J gene: TRBJ1-1
clone size: NA
V gene: TRBV6-5

CDR3 DNA: TGTGCCAGCACCTGGGACACGAGGGGTGTAGAGACCCAGTACTTC
CDR3 protein: CASTWDTRGVETQYF
D gene: NA
J gene: TRBJ2-5
clone size: NA
V gene: TRBV5-6

CDR3 DNA: TGCGCCAGCAGCTGGGACAGACCTAACACCGGGGAGCTGTTTTTT
CDR3 protein: CASSWDRPNTGELFF
D gene: TRBD1
J gene: TRBJ2-2
clone size: once
V gene: TRBV5-1

CDR3 DNA: TGCGCCAGCAGCTTTGGCGGGGGCGACGAGCAGTACTTC
CDR3 protein: CASSFGGGDEQYF
D gene: NA
J gene: TRBJ2-7
clone size: NA
V gene: TRBV5-1

CDR3 DNA: TGTGCCAGCAGTGAGCCGGGACGCCGGGCGGGAAGCTACACCTTC
CDR3 protein: CASSEPGRRAGSYTF
D gene: NA
J gene: TRBJ1-2
clone size: NA
V gene: TRBV6-1

CDR3 DNA: TGTGCCAGCAGTCGACTAGCGGGGGAATGGACAGATACGCAGTATTTT
CDR3 protein: CASSRLAGEWTDTQYF
D gene: TRBD2
J gene: TRBJ2-3
clone size: NA
V gene: TRBV5-4

CDR3 DNA: TGTGCCAGCAGCCCATCCGGGGGGGGCCGGAATGAGCAGTTCTTC
CDR3 protein: CASSPSGGGRNEQFF
D gene: TRBD2
J gene: TRBJ2-1
clone size: NA
V gene: TRBV7-9

CDR3 DNA: TGTGCCAGTAGAACTACTAGCGGGGGGGCCGGGGAGCTGTTTTTT
CDR3 protein: CASRTTSGGAGELFF
D gene: TRBD2
J gene: TRBJ2-2
clone size: NA
V gene: TRBV19

CDR3 DNA: TGTGCCAGCAGTTATTTCCGGACTAGCGGGGGGGCAAATGAGCAGTTCTTC
CDR3 protein: CASSYFRTSGGANEQFF
D gene: TRBD2
J gene: TRBJ2-1
clone size: NA
V gene: TRBV6-2/TRBV6-3

CDR3 DNA: TGTGCCAGCAGCTCCCCGGGACAGGGGGCGGAGGACACTGAAGCTTTCTTT
CDR3 protein: CASSSPGQGAEDTEAFF
D gene: TRBD1
J gene: TRBJ1-1
clone size: NA
V gene: TRBV13

CDR3 DNA: TGTGCCAGCAGCCCCCGGGGGATGGGTACCTACGAGCAGTACTTC
CDR3 protein: CASSPRGMGTYEQYF
D gene: NA
J gene: TRBJ2-7
clone size: NA
V gene: TRBV3-1/TRBV3-2

CDR3 DNA: TGCGCCAGCAGCTTGTGGGGGGACTCTGGAAACACCATATATTTT
CDR3 protein: CASSLWGDSGNTIYF
D gene: NA
J gene: TRBJ1-3
clone size: NA
V gene: TRBV5-1

CDR3 DNA: TGTGCTAGTGTGGAGGGGTATGGCTACACCTTC
CDR3 protein: CASVEGYGYTF
D gene: NA
J gene: TRBJ1-2
clone size: NA
V gene: TRBV12-5

CDR3 DNA: TGTCTCAGGCAGGGCGTCTACGAGCAGTACTTC
CDR3 protein: CLRQGVYEQYF
D gene: NA
J gene: TRBJ2-7
clone size: NA
V gene: TRBV6-5

CDR3 DNA: TGTGCCAGCTCACCCCGGACAGACGAAGGCTATGGCTACACCTTC
CDR3 protein: CASSPRTDEGYGYTF
D gene: NA
J gene: TRBJ1-2
clone size: NA
V gene: TRBV18

CDR3 DNA: TGCAGCGCTCAACAGGGGAATACGCAGTATTTT
CDR3 protein: CSAQQGNTQYF
D gene: TRBD1
J gene: TRBJ2-3
clone size: few
V gene: TRBV29-1

CDR3 DNA: TGCGCCAGCAGCAAAGGGGAGCGGATTTACAATGAGCAGTTCTTC
CDR3 protein: CASSKGERIYNEQFF
D gene: NA
J gene: TRBJ2-1
clone size: NA
V gene: TRBV4-1

CDR3 DNA: TGTGCCAGCAGCGTAGCTTCTTCGGGGGGAGGCTACACCTTC
CDR3 protein: CASSVASSGGGYTF
D gene: NA
J gene: TRBJ1-2
clone size: NA
V gene: TRBV9

CDR3 DNA: TGTGCCAGCAGGGGGGAAGGGGACAGGAATTCACCCCTCCACTTT
CDR3 protein: CASRGEGDRNSPLHF
D gene: TRBD1
J gene: TRBJ1-6
clone size: NA
V gene: TRBV6-6

CDR3 DNA: TGTGCCAGCAGCTTGGGACTGTCAACTGAAGCTTTCTTT
CDR3 protein: CASSLGLSTEAFF
D gene: NA
J gene: TRBJ1-1
clone size: NA
V gene: TRBV7-3

CDR3 DNA: TGTGCCAGCAGTCTACTCCAGCGGGGGCCCACAGATACGCAGTATTTT
CDR3 protein: CASSLLQRGPTDTQYF
D gene: TRBD2
J gene: TRBJ2-3
clone size: NA
V gene: TRBV2

CDR3 DNA: TGTGCCAGCAGCCGGACTAGCGGGGGAGCTAGCACAGATACGCAGTATTTT
CDR3 protein: CASSRTSGGASTDTQYF
D gene: TRBD2
J gene: TRBJ2-3
clone size: NA
V gene: TRBV9

CDR3 DNA: TGTGCCAGCAGCCGGTCGATGAACACTGAAGCTTTCTTT
CDR3 protein: CASSRSMNTEAFF
D gene: NA
J gene: TRBJ1-1
clone size: NA
V gene: TRBV7-9

CDR3 DNA: TGTGCCAGCCGGGGGTCAGGGCGGGGGAACACTGAAGCTTTCTTT
CDR3 protein: CASRGSGRGNTEAFF
D gene: NA
J gene: TRBJ1-1
clone size: NA
V gene: TRBV25-1

CDR3 DNA: TGTGCCAGCAGGCCCGGGGTCTCCTATAATTCACCCCTCCACTTT
CDR3 protein: CASRPGVSYNSPLHF
D gene: NA
J gene: TRBJ1-6
clone size: NA
V gene: TRBV6-5

CDR3 DNA: TGTGCCAGTAACACCGGGGGGGTTGGCTACACCTTC
CDR3 protein: CASNTGGVGYTF
D gene: NA
J gene: TRBJ1-2
clone size: NA
V gene: TRBV19

CDR3 DNA: TGTGCCAGCAGTGGCGGGGAGGGTCAGCCCCAGCATTTT
CDR3 protein: CASSGGEGQPQHF
D gene: NA
J gene: TRBJ1-5
clone size: NA
V gene: TRBV2

CDR3 DNA: TGTGCCAGCAGCTGGACAGGGGGCAGAGGAAACACCATATATTTT
CDR3 protein: CASSWTGGRGNTIYF
D gene: TRBD1
J gene: TRBJ1-3
clone size: NA
V gene: TRBV3-1/TRBV3-2

CDR3 DNA: TGTGCCAGCAGCTCGGGAGGACAGAGCTTCTATGGCTACACCTTC
CDR3 protein: CASSSGGQSFYGYTF
D gene: NA
J gene: TRBJ1-2
clone size: few
V gene: TRBV5-5

CDR3 DNA: TGTGCCACCAGTGAAACGGCAGGGAATTTGGAGACCCAGTACTTC
CDR3 protein: CATSETAGNLETQYF
D gene: NA
J gene: TRBJ2-5
clone size: once
V gene: TRBV24-1

CDR3 DNA: TGTGCCAGCAGCTCCGACAGGAATTCACCCCTCCACTTT
CDR3 protein: CASSSDRNSPLHF
D gene: NA
J gene: TRBJ1-6
clone size: NA
V gene: TRBV6-5

CDR3 DNA: TGTGCCAGCAGTGAGAACCCCACTAGCGGAGACACCTACGAGCAGTACTTC
CDR3 protein: CASSENPTSGDTYEQYF
D gene: TRBD2
J gene: TRBJ2-7
clone size: NA
V gene: TRBV25-1

CDR3 DNA: TGTGCCAGCAGCCTGGACAGGGGGCTGAATGAGCAGTTCTTC
CDR3 protein: CASSLDRGLNEQFF
D gene: TRBD1
J gene: TRBJ2-1
clone size: NA
V gene: TRBV6-5

CDR3 DNA: TGTGCCAGTAGTAGACAGGGAAGCTCCTACGAGCAGTACTTC
CDR3 protein: CASSRQGSSYEQYF
D gene: TRBD1
J gene: TRBJ2-7
clone size: NA
V gene: TRBV19

CDR3 DNA: TGTGCCAGCAGCTACAGCTCCTACGAGCAGTACTTC
CDR3 protein: CASSYSSYEQYF
D gene: NA
J gene: TRBJ2-7
clone size: NA
V gene: TRBV3-1/TRBV3-2

CDR3 DNA: TGTGCCACCAGCAGACCATTGGGCCATAACTATGGCTACACCTTC
CDR3 protein: CATSRPLGHNYGYTF
D gene: NA
J gene: TRBJ1-2
clone size: NA
V gene: TRBV15

CDR3 DNA: TGTGCCAGCAGCGGGCTAAGAAAAGAGACCCAGTACTTC
CDR3 protein: CASSGLRKETQYF
D gene: NA
J gene: TRBJ2-5
clone size: NA
V gene: TRBV14

CDR3 DNA: TGCGCCAGCAGCTCGACGGGGGAGGCCTACAATGAGCAGTTCTTC
CDR3 protein: CASSSTGEAYNEQFF
D gene: NA
J gene: TRBJ2-1
clone size: NA
V gene: TRBV5-1

CDR3 DNA: TGTGCCAGCAGCCAAGATGGGAGCTCCTACAATGAGCAGTTCTTC
CDR3 protein: CASSQDGSSYNEQFF
D gene: NA
J gene: TRBJ2-1
clone size: NA
V gene: TRBV4-2

CDR3 DNA: TGTGCCAGTACCCCAGACAGGGTGAGCAATCAGCCCCAGCATTTT
CDR3 protein: CASTPDRVSNQPQHF
D gene: TRBD1
J gene: TRBJ1-5
clone size: NA
V gene: TRBV19